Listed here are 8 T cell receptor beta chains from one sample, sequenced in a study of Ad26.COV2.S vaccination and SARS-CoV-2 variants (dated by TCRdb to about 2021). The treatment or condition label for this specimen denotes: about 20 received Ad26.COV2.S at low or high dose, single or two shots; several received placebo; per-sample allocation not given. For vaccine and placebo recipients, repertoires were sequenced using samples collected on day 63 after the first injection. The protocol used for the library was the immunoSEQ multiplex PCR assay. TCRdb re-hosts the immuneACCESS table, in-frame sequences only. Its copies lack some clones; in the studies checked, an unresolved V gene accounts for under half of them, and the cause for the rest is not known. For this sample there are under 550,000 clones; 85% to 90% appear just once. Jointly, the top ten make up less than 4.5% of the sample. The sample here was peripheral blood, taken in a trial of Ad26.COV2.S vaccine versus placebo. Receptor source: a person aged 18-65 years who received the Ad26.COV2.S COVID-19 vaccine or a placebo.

CDR3: CASSDDGGRTGTGAFF. Here the CDR3 DNA reads TGTGCCAGCAGTGACGACGGCGGCAGGACAGGAACGGGAGCTTTCTTT. The chain couples TRBV6-1 to TRBJ1-1; 7 bases fit TRBD1. This CDR3 has 16 residues. The germline V gene encodes CDR1 MNHNS and CDR2 SASEGT. V lost 3 bases, J lost 10 bases, and 17 bases stayed unmatched.

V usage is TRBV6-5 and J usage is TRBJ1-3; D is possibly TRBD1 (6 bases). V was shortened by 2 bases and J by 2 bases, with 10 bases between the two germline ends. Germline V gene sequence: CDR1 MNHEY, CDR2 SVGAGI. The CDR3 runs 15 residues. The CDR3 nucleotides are TGTGCCAGCAGTTACACTGGACAGCCTGGAAACACCATATATTTT. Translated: CASSYTGQPGNTIYF.

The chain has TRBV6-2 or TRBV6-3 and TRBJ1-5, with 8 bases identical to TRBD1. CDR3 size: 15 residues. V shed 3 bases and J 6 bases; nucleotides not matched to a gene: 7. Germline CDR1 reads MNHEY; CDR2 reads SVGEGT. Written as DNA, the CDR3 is TGTGCCAGCAGTTATCGGACAGGGCTTCTTCAGCCCCAGCATTTT. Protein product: CASSYRTGLLQPQHF.

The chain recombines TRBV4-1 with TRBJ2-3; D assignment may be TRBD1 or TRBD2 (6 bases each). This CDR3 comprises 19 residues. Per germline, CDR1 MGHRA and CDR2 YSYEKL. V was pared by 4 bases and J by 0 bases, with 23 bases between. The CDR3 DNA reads TGCGCCAGCAGCCCAATGGTGGGGGGCCCACCGCCTAGCACAGATACGCAGTATTTT. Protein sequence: CASSPMVGGPPPSTDTQYF.

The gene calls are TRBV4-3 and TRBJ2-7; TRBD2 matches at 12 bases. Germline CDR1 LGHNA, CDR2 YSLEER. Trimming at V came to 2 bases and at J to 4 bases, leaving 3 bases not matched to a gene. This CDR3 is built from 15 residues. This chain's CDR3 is CASSQRLAGDYEQYF. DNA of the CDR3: TGCGCCAGCAGCCAAAGACTAGCGGGGGATTACGAGCAGTACTTC.

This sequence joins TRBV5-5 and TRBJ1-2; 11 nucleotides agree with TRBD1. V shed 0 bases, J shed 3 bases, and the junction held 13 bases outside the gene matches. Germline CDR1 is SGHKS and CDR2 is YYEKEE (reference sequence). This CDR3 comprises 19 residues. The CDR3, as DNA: TGTGCCAGCAGCTTGGTCGGATTGGCGGACAGGGGGCTTGACTATGGCTACACCTTC. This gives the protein CASSLVGLADRGLDYGYTF. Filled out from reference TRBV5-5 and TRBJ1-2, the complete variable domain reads DAGVTQSPTHLIKTRGQQVTLRCSPISGHKSVSWYQQVLGQGPQFIFQYYEKEERGRGNFPDRFSARQFPNYSSELNVNALLLGDSALYLCASSLVGLADRGLDYGYTFGSGTRLTVV.

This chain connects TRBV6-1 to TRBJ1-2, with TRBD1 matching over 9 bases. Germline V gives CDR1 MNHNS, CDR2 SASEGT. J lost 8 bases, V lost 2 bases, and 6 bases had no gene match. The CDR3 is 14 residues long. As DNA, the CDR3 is TGTGCCAGCAGTGAATTAGGGACAGGGAACGGCTACACCTTC. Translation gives CASSELGTGNGYTF.

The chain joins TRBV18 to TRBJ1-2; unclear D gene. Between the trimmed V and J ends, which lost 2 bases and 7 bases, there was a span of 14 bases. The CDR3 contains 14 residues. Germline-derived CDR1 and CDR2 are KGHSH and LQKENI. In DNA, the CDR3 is TGTGCCAGCTCACCAGGTTCCGGAGTTAGTGGCTACACCTTC. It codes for CASSPGSGVSGYTF.